Listed below are T cell receptor beta chains from one sample, sequenced in a study of beta chain features in type 1 diabetes. Clones were read by immunoSEQ multiplex PCR, and TCRdb kept only the in-frame ones, dropping some. Altogether under 300,000 clones are present, approximately 16% being singletons, with the ten largest covering 0.07% to 0.095%. The sample comprised naive CD4+ T cells from blood. All receptors derive from a man aged 30-40 years with type 1 diabetes. CDR3s include the opening cysteine and the closing phenylalanine or tryptophan. Each record gives: clone size, V gene, D gene, J gene, CDR3 DNA, CDR3 protein. D genes are given only for firm matches. Clone size appears in some rows only: once, few, many, or a class for an expanded clone.

>few|TRBV2|NA|TRBJ2-3
TGTGCCAGCAGTGACCCCGGGAGCACAGATACGCAGTATTTT
CASSDPGSTDTQYF
>NA|TRBV28|NA|TRBJ2-3
TGTGCCAGCAGTTCGGTGCCAGATACGCAGTATTTT
CASSSVPDTQYF
>many|TRBV30|NA|TRBJ2-6
TGTGCCTGGAGGCCCAGGGGAGCTGGGGCCAACGTCCTGACTTTC
CAWRPRGAGANVLTF
>NA|TRBV4-1|TRBD1|TRBJ2-3
TGCGCCAGCAGCCAGACAGGGGCTTACACAGATACGCAGTATTTT
CASSQTGAYTDTQYF
>NA|TRBV29-1|NA|TRBJ2-3
TGCAGCGTTGATGAGTCGTTAGATACGCAGTATTTT
CSVDESLDTQYF
>few|TRBV7-2|NA|TRBJ2-6
TGTGCCAGCAGTTACTTGTCTGGGGCCAACGTCCTGACTTTC
CASSYLSGANVLTF
>NA|TRBV30|NA|TRBJ1-1
TGTGCCTGGAGAAGAAACACTGAAGCTTTCTTT
CAWRRNTEAFF
>few|TRBV28|NA|TRBJ2-1
TGTGCCAGCAGTTTAATCGGCCGCAATGAGCAGTTCTTC
CASSLIGRNEQFF
>NA|TRBV29-1|TRBD2|TRBJ2-7
TGCAGCGTTGAAGATCGCAGGACTAGCGGGAGCTACGAGCAGTACTTC
CSVEDRRTSGSYEQYF
>few|TRBV2|NA|TRBJ2-3
TGTGCCAGCAATACTACTAGCACAGATACGCAGTATTTT
CASNTTSTDTQYF
>few|TRBV13|NA|TRBJ2-3
TGTGCCAGCAGCCGGAATAGCGGAAATACGCAGTATTTT
CASSRNSGNTQYF
>few|TRBV25-1|NA|TRBJ2-1
TGTGCCAGCAGTGAATATAGGGCGCAGGGTGGCAATGAGCAGTTCTTC
CASSEYRAQGGNEQFF
>NA|TRBV7-9|NA|TRBJ2-2
TGTGCCAGCGGTCAGGACTCCAACACCGGGGAGCTGTTTTTT
CASGQDSNTGELFF
>few|TRBV4-2|TRBD2|TRBJ2-1
TGTGCCAGCAGCCAAGGAGGGACTAGCGGCAGGGATGAGCAGTTCTTC
CASSQGGTSGRDEQFF
>NA|TRBV7-2|TRBD2|TRBJ2-1
TGTGCCAGCAGACCAGCGGGAGCCTCCTACAATGAGCAGTTCTTC
CASRPAGASYNEQFF
>few|TRBV29-1|NA|TRBJ2-6
TGCAGCGTTGTAATGGGGGCCGGGGCCAACGTCCTGACTTTC
CSVVMGAGANVLTF
>NA|TRBV10-3|TRBD1|TRBJ2-7
TGTGCCATCAGCGAAGGACAGGGTAGCTCCTACGAGCAGTACTTC
CAISEGQGSSYEQYF
>few|TRBV7-9|TRBD2|TRBJ2-1
TGTGCCAGCAGCTTAGAGACTAGCGGGGGGTACAATGAGCAGTTCTTC
CASSLETSGGYNEQFF
>few|TRBV4-2|NA|TRBJ2-3
TGTGCCAGCAGCCAAGTGGGAGTTGGCACAGATACGCAGTATTTT
CASSQVGVGTDTQYF
>few|TRBV29-1|TRBD1|TRBJ1-2
TGCAGCGCAGCCCGGGACAGCCTCTATGGCTACACCTTC
CSAARDSLYGYTF
>NA|TRBV29-1|TRBD1|TRBJ2-1
TGCAGCGTCGGGACAGGGCTTTACAATGAGCAGTTCTTC
CSVGTGLYNEQFF
>NA|TRBV7-9|NA|TRBJ2-1
TGTGCCAGCAGCTCCGCTTCGGCGCTCAATGAGCAGTTCTTC
CASSSASALNEQFF
>NA|TRBV29-1|NA|TRBJ2-5
TGCAGCGTGGCAGCGGACCAAGAGACCCAGTACTTC
CSVAADQETQYF
>NA|TRBV7-9|NA|TRBJ2-2
TGTGCCAGCAGCTCCAATAGCGGTTCCGGGGAGCTGTTTTTT
CASSSNSGSGELFF
>NA|TRBV28|TRBD2|TRBJ2-7
TGTGCCAGCAGCAAGCGGGAGAACAGGAACGAGCAGTACTTC
CASSKRENRNEQYF
>NA|TRBV18|NA|TRBJ2-7
TGTGCCAGCTCACCTGGAGACAGGGAGCAGTACTTC
CASSPGDREQYF
>few|TRBV30|NA|TRBJ1-1
TGTGCCTGGAGTGTGAGGGACACTGAAGCTTTCTTT
CAWSVRDTEAFF
>NA|TRBV19|NA|TRBJ2-5
TGTGCCAGTAGTGCCGCGGGACAAGAGACCCAGTACTTC
CASSAAGQETQYF
>NA|TRBV23-1|TRBD1|TRBJ1-1
TGCGCCAGCAGTTTACAGGGGCGCCGAACTGAAGCTTTCTTT
CASSLQGRRTEAFF
>NA|TRBV28|NA|TRBJ2-7
TGTGCCAGCACCTTAAAGACCGGGCGGGAGTACTTC
CASTLKTGREYF
>few|TRBV7-9|TRBD1|TRBJ2-5
TGTGCCAGCAGCCCGAGTAGGGGAGACAGGGGGCGTTTGGTGACCCAGTACTTC
CASSPSRGDRGRLVTQYF
>few|TRBV25-1|TRBD1|TRBJ2-1
TGTGCCAGCAGTAGCACAGGGACAGGGCCCTACAATGAGCAGTTCTTC
CASSSTGTGPYNEQFF
>NA|TRBV2|TRBD2|TRBJ2-1
TGTGCCAGCAGGGGCGGGAGCCCCTACAATGAGCAGTTCTTC
CASRGGSPYNEQFF
>few|TRBV19|TRBD1|TRBJ2-7
TGTGCCAGTCGAGGGACAGGGGGCGAAGCGGCCTTGGAGCAGTACTTC
CASRGTGGEAALEQYF
>few|TRBV30|TRBD1|TRBJ1-1
TGTGCCTGGAGCAGGGGGCCGAACACTGAAGCTTTCTTT
CAWSRGPNTEAFF
>few|TRBV28|NA|TRBJ2-6
TGTGCCAGCAGTTCTAGTAGCTCTGGGGCCAACGTCCTGACTTTC
CASSSSSSGANVLTF
>NA|TRBV5-1|NA|TRBJ2-4
TGCGCCAGCAGCTTTTCATTAGCCAAAAACATTCAGTACTTC
CASSFSLAKNIQYF
>few|TRBV7-9|NA|TRBJ2-6
TGTGCCAGCAGCCTCCGGGGCACTATCTCTGGGGCCAACGTCCTGACTTTC
CASSLRGTISGANVLTF
>NA|TRBV13|NA|TRBJ2-1
TGTGCCAGCAGCTTAGGTACACAAAGGCCTCGTCTGTTCTTC
CASSLGTQRPRLFF